This T cell receptor (beta chain) originates from a study of beta chain features in type 1 diabetes. Across the study: Age, gender, cell numbers and subset yield matched between patients and controls. Study-wide points: Cells carrying high TCR expression could end up over-represented when cDNA is sequenced. Resolution of whether HLA type affects TCRB rearrangement was not achieved here.

The study reverse transcribed the entire isolated RNA, so it sequenced expressed TCRB transcripts. Sequencing was performed with immunoSEQ multiplex PCR; in TCRdb, only in-frame clones are kept and a portion is missing. The table shows some 410,000 clones, with about 10% occurring only once. Per the germline V gene, CDR1 is SEHNR and CDR2 is FQNEAQ (reference sequence). This CDR3 comprises 16 residues. V was shortened by 1 base and J by 4 bases, with 16 bases between the two germline ends. Points on this clone: Its matching antigen is unknown.

Specimen: naive CD4+ T cells from blood. The origin of this receptor is a young woman in good health. The V call is TRBV7-9, the J call TRBJ1-2; a weak D match, TRBD1 (5 bases). The CDR3 spells CASSLVQGAGAYGYTF. The CDR3 region has the DNA TGTGCCAGCAGCTTAGTCCAGGGTGCGGGAGCCTATGGCTACACCTTC.